This T cell receptor beta chain was sequenced for a study of post-analysis software for immune sequencing data. In the study overall: Included among the disease courses, which were recorded for the cohort, were relapsing-remitting, secondary progressive and progressive-relapsing multiple sclerosis.

Points from the study as a whole: F-measure co-clustering was strong for batch-matched samples. Significantly decreased normalized Chao1 diversity was recorded for multiple sclerosis patients relative to controls.

The table lists this clonotype with many counts. What it recognizes is unknown. Unique-molecular-identifier-tagged TCR beta cDNA libraries were used. Input of about 0.9 to 10 million T cells yielded 500,000 to 550,000 cDNA molecules. TCRdb independently ran MiXCR on the PCR reads; one entry per CDR3 protein. The sample holds some 190,000 distinct CDR3 sequences, over 25% seen once. This TCR derives from a girl aged 2-17 years with multiple sclerosis. Input material: blood.

The CDR3 bases are TGCAGCGTTGAAGATCTAGACGAGCAGTACTTC. Residues: CSVEDLDEQYF. The chain is built from TRBV29-1 and TRBJ2-7; D remains unclear. Per germline, CDR1 SQVTM and CDR2 ANQGSEA. This CDR3 region has 11 residues. The ends were cut back, 0 bases at V and 5 bases at J, with 5 bases in the middle.